A single sample gave rise to the 28 T cell receptor beta chains below, sequenced in a study of blood T cells in healthy people across ages. A J-beta primer mix and a sample-barcoded 5' primer were used in a second PCR of about 7 to 11 cycles. TCRdb passed the 5' RACE reads through MiXCR, listing each CDR3 protein once. The table records around 2 million distinct CDR3 sequences, 39% of them present only once. The sample comprised blood. The receptor source for this set is a human donor in good health.

The V call is TRBV5-1, the J call TRBJ2-1; D may be TRBD2 (5 bases). Germline-derived CDR1 and CDR2 are SGHRS and YFSETQ. This CDR3 has 14 amino acids. Trimming took 10 bases from V and 3 from J, leaving 17 bases between them. The CDR3 is CAVQRFPRYNEQFF. CDR3 DNA: TGCGCCGTCCAGCGGTTTCCCCGCTACAATGAGCAGTTCTTC.

The chain recombines TRBV5-1 with TRBJ1-1; no reliable D call. This CDR3 comprises 13 residues. Per germline, CDR1 SGHRS and CDR2 YFSETQ. The germline V and J ends were trimmed by 7 bases and 1 base, with 11 bases remaining between them. In DNA, the CDR3 is TGCGCCAGCGGAACGACAACGAACACTGAAGCTTTCTTT. Its protein is CASGTTTNTEAFF. The entire variable domain, with the rest obtained from reference TRBV5-1 and TRBJ1-1, is as follows: KAGVTQTPRYLIKTRGQQVTLSCSPISGHRSVSWYQQTPGQGLQFLFEYFSETQRNKGNFPGRFSGRQFSNSRSEMNVSTLELGDSALYLCASGTTTNTEAFFGQGTRLTVV.

This clonotype was picked up a small number of times. J is TRBJ2-1 and V is TRBV6-1; D not resolved. The germline V gene encodes CDR1 MNHNS and CDR2 SASEGT. CDR3 length: 11 amino acids. V lost 7 bases and J 6 bases, leaving 7 bases between the germline ends. The CDR3 DNA reads as TGTGCCAGCACCGACTTCAATGAGCAGTTCTTC. Protein product: CASTDFNEQFF.

The gene calls are TRBV20-1 and TRBJ2-4; TRBD1 or TRBD2 may be the D gene (5 bases each). Germline lookup yields CDR1 DFQATT and CDR2 SNEGSKA (reference sequence). Trimming took 6 bases from V and 11 from J, leaving 11 bases between them. The CDR3 is made up of 10 amino acids. This CDR3 reads CSARGPVQYF. DNA of the CDR3: TGCAGTGCGAGGGGTCCCGTTCAGTACTTC.

This sequence joins TRBV7-8 and TRBJ2-4; tentatively, D is TRBD1 (5 bases). With the DNA end fitting TRBJ2-7 better, the J assignment may be wrong. The CDR3 runs to 12 residues. Per germline, CDR1 SGHVS and CDR2 FQNEAQ. CDR3 sequence: CASSQQEYEQYF. CDR3 coding DNA: TGTGCCAGCAGCCAACAGGAATACGAGCAGTACTTC.

As concerns this clonotype: One end of the junction does not line up with germline, which may come from a read error. This chain joins TRBV2 and TRBJ1-2; no clear D. Germline CDR1 reads SNHLY; CDR2 reads FYNNEI. The CDR3 sequence is 14 residues long. CDR3 nucleotide sequence: TGTGCCACCCGAGAAAGGACGACTAACCATGGCTACACCTTC. Encoded protein: CATRERTTNHGYTF.

This clonotype occurred many times. V usage is TRBV7-2 and J usage is TRBJ2-5; D is tentatively TRBD1 or TRBD2 (5 bases each). From germline, CDR1 is SGHTA and CDR2 FQGNSA. This CDR3 is 13 amino acids long. Trimming removed 3 bases from V and 5 bases from J, with 10 bases in between. The CDR3 DNA reads as TGTGCCAGCAGCTTCGGGGCTTTGGAGACCCAGTACTTC. This codes for CASSFGALETQYF.

This clonotype was picked up many times. At one of its ends the junction is not consistent with the germline gene, which may arise from a read error. This chain joins TRBV29-1 and TRBJ2-3, with D maybe TRBD1 (6 bases). Germline V gene sequence: CDR1 SQVTM, CDR2 ANQGSEA. The CDR3 contains 13 residues. This CDR3 reads CSVEGQSPDTQYF. CDR3 nucleotide sequence: TGCAGCGTGGAAGGACAGAGCCCAGATACGCAGTATTTT.

This clonotype occurred a few times. This chain joins TRBV5-1 and TRBJ1-1; 7 nucleotides align to TRBD1. Trimming at V came to 4 bases and at J to 1 base, leaving 13 bases not matched to a gene. The CDR3 is 17 amino acids. Germline values: CDR1 SGHRS, CDR2 YFSETQ. CDR3 nucleotides: TGCGCCAGCAGCGGGGGGACAGACGGTTACACGAACACTGAAGCTTTCTTT. Translation gives CASSGGTDGYTNTEAFF.

V gene TRBV6-2 or TRBV6-3 combines with J gene TRBJ2-7; TRBD1 might be the D (6 bases). CDR1 is MNHEY, CDR2 SVGEGT, per germline. The CDR3 length is 14 residues. The germline V and J ends were trimmed by 7 bases and 7 bases, with 20 bases remaining between them. The DNA of the CDR3 is TGTGCCAGCAAGACCAGACAGGACCTGGGGGAGCAGTACTTC. Protein: CASKTRQDLGEQYF.

The DNA of the CDR3 is TGTGCCAGCACCGTCTATCCAAGGGGCACGCAAGAGACCCAGTACTTC. This translates into CASTVYPRGTQETQYF. The genes are TRBV5-5 and TRBJ2-5, with a possible D match to TRBD1 (5 bases). This CDR3 has 16 residues. Trimming stripped 6 bases from V and 2 bases from J, with 20 bases between. Germline-derived CDR1 and CDR2 are SGHKS and YYEKEE (reference sequence).

The chain recombines TRBV4-2 with TRBJ1-2; no clear D. The germline V gene has CDR1 LGHNA and CDR2 YNFKEQ. This CDR3 is 17 amino acids long. Deletions cut 0 bases from V and 6 bases from J, with 20 bases between. CDR3 DNA: TGTGCCAGCAGCCAAGATCGCGTTGGCGCGAGCTTCCATGGCTACACCTTC. Translating gives CASSQDRVGASFHGYTF.

In its sample, this clonotype was seen once. The chain is built from TRBV12-3 or TRBV12-4 and TRBJ1-1; D is uncertain. The CDR3 totals 15 residues. Deletions cut 8 bases from V and 2 bases from J, with 18 bases between. CDR3 bases: TGTGCCAGCGGCGTCTCGGGTAGGGTCAACACTGAAGCTTTCTTT. It codes for CASGVSGRVNTEAFF.

V gene TRBV10-3 combines with J gene TRBJ2-1; possibly TRBD2 for D (6 bases). In germline, CDR1 is ENHRY, CDR2 SYGVKD. Trimming removed 8 bases from V and 6 bases from J, with 8 bases in between. The CDR3 length is 11 residues. The CDR3 nucleotides are TGTGCCATCTGGAGGGTCAATGAGCAGTTCTTC. This codes for CAIWRVNEQFF.

This clonotype was counted ten times or more. The gene calls are TRBV20-1 and TRBJ2-4, with D uncertain. The CDR3 extends over 14 amino acids. CDR1 and CDR2 (germline): DFQATT, SNEGSKA (reference sequence). Trimming took off 3 bases at V and 3 bases at J, with 12 bases between the two ends. The CDR3: CSASGQPDKNIQYF. The CDR3 nucleotides read TGCAGTGCTAGCGGGCAGCCAGACAAAAACATTCAGTACTTC.

As regards this clonotype: An end of the junction differs from the germline gene, which may be a read error. This chain joins TRBV5-1 and TRBJ1-1, with 9 bases matching TRBD1. Germline lookup yields CDR1 SGHRS and CDR2 YFSETQ. This CDR3 is 14 amino acids long. CDR3: CVSSPGTGLTEAFF. In DNA form, the CDR3 reads TGCGTCAGCAGCCCCGGGACAGGGTTAACTGAAGCTTTCTTT.

This clonotype was observed a single time. CDR3 amino acids: CASSLGTGEGANYGYTF. In DNA, the CDR3 is TGTGCCAGCAGCCTAGGGACAGGTGAAGGGGCTAACTATGGCTACACCTTC. The chain uses TRBV7-2 and TRBJ1-2; 8 bases are shared with TRBD1. V was pared by 5 bases and J by 0 bases, with 11 bases of the junction left unmatched. The V gene's germline CDR1 is SGHTA and CDR2 FQGNSA. The CDR3 sequence is 17 residues long. The variable domain in full, with the rest retrieved from reference TRBV7-2 and TRBJ1-2, is GAGVSQSPSNKVTEKGKDVELRCDPISGHTALYWYRQSLGQGLEFLIYFQGNSAPDKSGLPSDRFSAERTGGSVSTLTIQRTQQEDSAVYLCASSLGTGEGANYGYTFGSGTRLTVV.

V gene TRBV4-1 combines with J gene TRBJ1-2; the match to TRBD1 covers 9 bases. V dropped 2 bases and J dropped 5; count of bases not matched to a gene: 6. The CDR3 runs 15 residues. CDR1 is MGHRA and CDR2 is YSYEKL in the germline V gene. CDR3 region: CASSQPTGGGYGYTF. The CDR3 nucleotides are TGCGCCAGCAGCCAACCCACAGGGGGCGGTTATGGCTACACCTTC.

V usage is TRBV15 and J usage is TRBJ1-5; TRBD1 agrees at 7 bases. With 3 bases clipped from V and 7 bases from J, the junction kept 6 bases outside the gene matches. CDR3 length equals 14 residues. CDR1 and CDR2 (germline): LNHNV, YYDKDF (reference sequence). CDR3 in amino acids: CATSSGTVFQPQHF. The CDR3 DNA sequence: TGTGCCACCAGCAGTGGGACAGTGTTCCAGCCCCAGCATTTT.

This clonotype has a single count. The chain recombines TRBV20-1 with TRBJ2-1, with 9 bases fitting TRBD2. The CDR3 extends over 15 amino acids. J gave up 1 base and V 6 bases, and 7 bases lay outside the gene matches. Per the germline V gene, CDR1 is DFQATT and CDR2 is SNEGSKA (reference sequence). CDR3 sequence reads: CSASQSGGSYNEQFF. CDR3 nucleotide sequence: TGCAGTGCATCCCAAAGCGGGGGGTCCTACAATGAGCAGTTCTTC.

The chain uses TRBV29-1 and TRBJ2-2; D not resolved. The length of the CDR3 is 12 residues. The germline CDR1 and CDR2 sequences are SQVTM and ANQGSEA. Trimming cost V 2 bases and J 5 bases, with 6 bases left between them. CDR3 sequence: CSVEHVTGELFF. The CDR3 DNA reads TGCAGCGTTGAACACGTTACCGGGGAGCTGTTTTTT.

This chain connects TRBV2 to TRBJ2-7; TRBD2 is a possible D gene (6 bases). The CDR3 loop spans 14 amino acids. V gave up 6 bases and J gave up 12 bases, with 24 bases separating them. Germline loops: CDR1 SNHLY, CDR2 FYNNEI. CDR3 DNA sequence: TGTGCCAGCAGCGGATCTAGCGACCCAAGAACCCCGTACTTC. It specifies CASSGSSDPRTPYF.

About this clonotype itself: Germline and junction disagree at one end, which may indicate a read error. The genes are TRBV10-3 and TRBJ2-7, with a tentative D call TRBD1 (5 bases). The CDR3 has 13 residues. Germline CDR1 is ENHRY and CDR2 is SYGVKD. The CDR3 coding sequence is TGTGCCACCAGTGACTCCAGGGACTACGAGCAGTACTTC. This codes for CATSDSRDYEQYF.

A single count supports this clonotype. The V gene is TRBV20-1, the J gene TRBJ1-2; 7 bases map to TRBD1. CDR1 and CDR2 from the germline V gene are DFQATT and SNEGSKA (reference sequence). This CDR3 is 13 amino acids long. Trimming cost V 6 bases and J 7 bases; bases outside gene matches: 11. CDR3 region: CSADPTGSFGYTF. CDR3 sequence (DNA): TGCAGTGCGGACCCGACAGGGTCATTTGGCTACACCTTC.

The rearrangement links TRBV10-3 to TRBJ1-1, with D uncertain. The CDR3 extends over 11 amino acids. V was cut by 2 bases and J by 3 bases, with 1 base left in between. CDR1 and CDR2 from the germline V gene are ENHRY and SYGVKD. Here the CDR3 reads CAISEDTEAFF. CDR3 nucleotide sequence: TGTGCCATCAGTGAGGACACTGAAGCTTTCTTT.

This chain uses TRBV10-3 with TRBJ2-3, with 12 positions matching TRBD2. After removal of 0 bases from V and 7 bases from J, the junction contained 14 bases not matched to a gene. Per the germline V gene, CDR1 is ENHRY and CDR2 is SYGVKD. The CDR3 loop spans 19 amino acids. The chain's CDR3 is CAISESFESASGGAYTQYF. In DNA form, the CDR3 reads TGTGCCATCAGTGAGTCGTTCGAATCAGCTAGCGGGGGGGCCTATACGCAGTATTTT.

V usage is TRBV20-1 and J usage is TRBJ2-7, with D possibly being TRBD2 (6 bases). The germline V gene has CDR1 DFQATT and CDR2 SNEGSKA (reference sequence). The CDR3 has 13 amino acids. Trimming removed 5 bases at V and 3 bases at J, with 14 bases between. CDR3 in amino acids: CSALPLRDYEQYF. The DNA of the CDR3 is TGCAGTGCTCTTCCCCTGCGGGACTACGAGCAGTACTTC.

J is TRBJ2-3 and V is TRBV7-2; D ambiguous. The germline V gene has CDR1 SGHTA and CDR2 FQGNSA. CDR3 length equals 14 residues. V was cut by 5 bases and J by 0 bases, with 9 bases left in between. This CDR3 is CASSPIQSTDTQYF. CDR3 nucleotide sequence: TGTGCCAGCAGCCCTATCCAGAGCACAGATACGCAGTATTTT.